One sample yielded the 6 T cell receptor beta chains listed below, sequenced in a study of T cells in Graves' hyperthyroidism and ophthalmopathy. From RNA transcripts, TCR beta CDR3 regions were amplified. A first-round RT-PCR of the TCR CDR3 used the HTBI primer set. MiXCR, applied by TCRdb to the multiplex PCR reads, yields one record per CDR3 protein. The data contain around 600,000 distinct CDR3 sequences, about 14% of them singletons. Sequencing was done on a sample of blood. These receptors all stem from a woman between 50 and 59 years old with Graves' ophthalmopathy.

This clonotype turned up a few times. V usage is TRBV9 and J usage is TRBJ2-1, with 14 bases that match TRBD2. In germline, CDR1 is SGDLS, CDR2 YYNGEE. After removal of 3 bases from V and 2 bases from J, the junction contained 10 bases not matched to a gene. The CDR3 length is 19 residues. The CDR3 nucleotides read TGTGCCAGCAGCGCAGCCGGGACTAGCGGGAGAATCACCTACAATGAGCAGTTCTTC. Its protein is CASSAAGTSGRITYNEQFF.

Note on this clonotype: Possible read error: a much larger clone is one base away. V is TRBV6-5 and J is TRBJ1-1; a weak D match, TRBD1 (6 bases). The germline CDR1 and CDR2 sequences are MNHEY and SVGAGI. The CDR3 has 15 amino acids. The CDR3 DNA follows: TGTGCCGGCAGTTACGGGGGGGCGCGAGGAACTGAAGCTTTCTTT. This gives the protein CAGSYGGARGTEAFF.

This clonotype was counted a single time. The V call is TRBV12-3 or TRBV12-4, the J call TRBJ2-1, with 11 bases lining up with TRBD2. V lost 2 bases to trimming and J lost 2 bases; unmatched junction nucleotides: 11. The CDR3 is 19 amino acids. CDR3 coding DNA: TGTGCCAGCAGTTTACCAGGGACTAGCGGCATACAAACCTACAATGAGCAGTTCTTC. It is translated as CASSLPGTSGIQTYNEQFF.

This clonotype was seen many times. The chain is built from TRBV20-1 and TRBJ2-7; 8 bases map to TRBD1. Looked up from germline, CDR1 is DFQATT and CDR2 is SNEGSKA (reference sequence). The CDR3 loop spans 13 amino acids. With V trimmed by 2 bases and J by 1 base, 1 base remained unmatched. The CDR3 DNA is TGCAGTGCTAGATGGACAGGGTCCTACGAGCAGTACTTC. This sequence encodes CSARWTGSYEQYF.

This clonotype has a count of ten or more. One junction end disagrees with the germline gene, perhaps due to a read error. The chain uses TRBV12-3 or TRBV12-4 and TRBJ2-1, with 8 bases identical to TRBD1. The CDR3 sequence is 14 residues long. This CDR3 is CATSGQGSFNEQFF. CDR3 nucleotide sequence: TGTGCCACCAGTGGACAGGGATCCTTCAATGAGCAGTTCTTC.

About this clonotype itself: This may be a read error, as it is one base from a much larger clone. No conserved phenylalanine or tryptophan is present at the end of the CDR3, so a read error is the likely explanation. This sequence joins TRBV5-6 and TRBJ1-1, with D uncertain. The CDR3 totals 14 residues. Germline V gene data show CDR1 as SGHDT and CDR2 as YYEEEE. V shed 0 bases and J shed 7 bases, with 13 bases lying between them. CDR3 DNA: TGTGCCAGCAGCTTGGTCGTCGAGACGATTGAAGCTTTCCTT. It specifies CASSLVVETIEAFL.